The following is a T cell receptor (beta chain) sequence with its context. What it binds is not known. The authors ran the immunoSEQ assay, v3.0, at survey level. The repertoire was sequenced with immunoSEQ multiplex PCR; TCRdb's copy has only in-frame clones and lacks some. The sample has tens of thousands of clones, around three quarters seen once; the top ten hold roughly 7.5%. The data were taken from a study of long-term antiretroviral therapy in people with HIV. About the research overall: The earliest samples came from an era when ART typically awaited falling CD4 counts. General observations from the study: Controls had broader CDR3 length ranges than HIV repertoires did.

V lost 4 bases and J lost 0, with 17 bases in between. Germline V gene sequence: CDR1 SGHNT, CDR2 YYREEE (reference sequence). This CDR3 comprises 18 residues. V usage is TRBV5-4 and J usage is TRBJ2-6; D could derive from TRBD1 or TRBD2 (5 bases each). This specimen consisted of unsorted PBMCs, obtained 0.3 years after starting antiretroviral therapy. This TCR derives from a middle-aged man with HIV. CDR3 nucleotides: TGTGCCAGCAGCAGACCCGGGACGTCGAGCTCTGGGGCCAACGTCCTGACTTTC. This encodes CASSRPGTSSSGANVLTF.